This is a list of T cell receptor beta chains from one sample in a study of blood T cell repertoires in COVID-19. Assay used: immunoSEQ multiplex PCR; TCRdb lists only in-frame clones, some missing. The sample carries about 46,000 clones, 83% recorded once. The sample was peripheral blood. The receptors here all came from a woman older than 75 with acute or convalescent COVID-19. Each CDR3 is given with its conserved first and last residue. A D gene is named only where the DNA matches it firmly. For some rows the clone size is stated as once, few or many, or as a class when expanded; others skip it.

CDR3 protein: CASSSTRWGATEAFF; CDR3 DNA: TGTGCCAGCAGCTCGACCCGCTGGGGCGCAACTGAAGCTTTCTTT; V gene: TRBV7-9; D gene: -; clone size: few; J gene: TRBJ1-1
CDR3 protein: CASTGGAGELFF; CDR3 DNA: TGTGCCAGCACGGGGGGGGCCGGGGAGCTGTTTTTT; V gene: TRBV12-3/TRBV12-4; D gene: TRBD2; clone size: -; J gene: TRBJ2-2
CDR3 protein: CASSLAQGRAYEQYF; CDR3 DNA: TGTGCCAGCAGCTTGGCACAGGGGAGAGCCTACGAGCAGTACTTC; V gene: TRBV5-8; D gene: TRBD1; clone size: -; J gene: TRBJ2-7
CDR3 protein: CSASDPGQGAYGYTF; CDR3 DNA: TGCAGTGCTAGTGATCCGGGACAGGGGGCCTATGGCTACACCTTC; V gene: TRBV20-1; D gene: TRBD1; clone size: -; J gene: TRBJ1-2
CDR3 protein: CASGPTNRGRIPGYEQYF; CDR3 DNA: TGTGCTAGTGGTCCGACCAACAGGGGCCGCATTCCCGGCTACGAGCAGTACTTC; V gene: TRBV12-5; D gene: TRBD1; clone size: -; J gene: TRBJ2-7
CDR3 protein: CASSLTDYGYTF; CDR3 DNA: TGTGCCAGCAGCTTGACAGATTATGGCTACACCTTC; V gene: TRBV7-9; D gene: -; clone size: -; J gene: TRBJ1-2
CDR3 protein: CASSLGQGNEKLFF; CDR3 DNA: TGTGCCAGCAGCTTAGGGCAGGGGAATGAAAAACTGTTTTTT; V gene: TRBV7-9; D gene: -; clone size: -; J gene: TRBJ1-4
CDR3 protein: CATSRDGVTTYGYTF; CDR3 DNA: TGTGCCACCAGCAGGGATGGGGTGACTACCTATGGCTACACCTTC; V gene: TRBV15; D gene: -; clone size: -; J gene: TRBJ1-2
CDR3 protein: CASNGQGEKLFF; CDR3 DNA: TGTGCCAGCAATGGGCAGGGAGAAAAACTGTTTTTT; V gene: TRBV6-5; D gene: -; clone size: -; J gene: TRBJ1-4
CDR3 protein: CASTPGGEETQYF; CDR3 DNA: TGTGCCAGCACTCCCGGGGGGGAAGAGACCCAGTACTTC; V gene: TRBV3-1/TRBV3-2; D gene: TRBD2; clone size: -; J gene: TRBJ2-5
CDR3 protein: CASSLATSSILTDTQYF; CDR3 DNA: TGCGCCAGCAGCTTGGCCACTAGCTCTATCCTCACAGATACGCAGTATTTT; V gene: TRBV5-1; D gene: -; clone size: -; J gene: TRBJ2-3
CDR3 protein: CSVSYTSGNTIYF; CDR3 DNA: TGCAGCGTTTCGTACACCTCTGGAAACACCATATATTTT; V gene: TRBV29-1; D gene: -; clone size: -; J gene: TRBJ1-3
CDR3 protein: CASSQGPGTGESYGYTF; CDR3 DNA: TGCGCCAGCAGCCAAGGACCCGGGACAGGGGAAAGCTATGGCTACACCTTC; V gene: TRBV4-1; D gene: TRBD1; clone size: -; J gene: TRBJ1-2
CDR3 protein: CASSFQGGSTDTQYF; CDR3 DNA: TGTGCCAGCAGCTTCCAGGGGGGCAGCACAGATACGCAGTATTTT; V gene: TRBV9; D gene: -; clone size: -; J gene: TRBJ2-3
CDR3 protein: CASSELRLAGGEQFF; CDR3 DNA: TGTGCCAGTAGTGAGCTTCGACTAGCGGGGGGTGAGCAGTTCTTC; V gene: TRBV19; D gene: TRBD2; clone size: -; J gene: TRBJ2-1
CDR3 protein: CASSSYRGGGYTF; CDR3 DNA: TGTGCCAGCAGCTCTTACAGGGGCGGTGGCTACACCTTC; V gene: TRBV5-6; D gene: TRBD1; clone size: -; J gene: TRBJ1-2
CDR3 protein: CASSDPSGGNYNEQFF; CDR3 DNA: TGCGCCAGCAGTGATCCTAGCGGGGGGAACTACAATGAGCAGTTCTTC; V gene: TRBV10-1; D gene: TRBD2; clone size: -; J gene: TRBJ2-1
CDR3 protein: CASRYRGGRPVEAFF; CDR3 DNA: TGTGCCAGCAGGTACAGGGGAGGTCGGCCGGTTGAAGCTTTCTTT; V gene: TRBV2; D gene: TRBD1; clone size: few; J gene: TRBJ1-1
CDR3 protein: CASSPDRVGRSYGYTF; CDR3 DNA: TGTGCCAGCTCACCGGACAGGGTAGGTCGTAGCTATGGCTACACCTTC; V gene: TRBV18; D gene: TRBD1; clone size: -; J gene: TRBJ1-2
CDR3 protein: CASISLGQSSYGYTF; CDR3 DNA: TGTGCCAGCATCTCGTTGGGACAGTCATCGTATGGCTACACCTTC; V gene: TRBV6-6; D gene: TRBD1; clone size: -; J gene: TRBJ1-2
CDR3 protein: CASSTPNFRLNSNQPQHF; CDR3 DNA: TGTGCCAGTAGTACCCCTAATTTTCGTCTCAATAGCAATCAGCCCCAGCATTTT; V gene: TRBV19; D gene: -; clone size: once; J gene: TRBJ1-5
CDR3 protein: CASSLVLGGLNEKLFF; CDR3 DNA: TGCGCCAGCAGCCTCGTCTTGGGGGGTTTAAATGAAAAACTGTTTTTT; V gene: TRBV5-1; D gene: -; clone size: -; J gene: TRBJ1-4
CDR3 protein: CASSPQGGVNSPLHF; CDR3 DNA: TGTGCCAGCAGCCCACAGGGTGGGGTGAATTCACCCCTCCACTTT; V gene: TRBV6-6; D gene: -; clone size: -; J gene: TRBJ1-6
CDR3 protein: CASSLRLTGESGNTIYF; CDR3 DNA: TGCGCCAGCAGCCTTAGGCTTACAGGGGAATCCGGAAACACCATATATTTT; V gene: TRBV4-1; D gene: TRBD1; clone size: -; J gene: TRBJ1-3
CDR3 protein: CASSGLRTGSGNEQFF; CDR3 DNA: TGTGCCAGTAGTGGGCTCAGGACAGGGTCCGGGAATGAGCAGTTCTTC; V gene: TRBV19; D gene: TRBD1; clone size: -; J gene: TRBJ2-1
CDR3 protein: CASSTLAGGYEQYF; CDR3 DNA: TGTGCCAGTAGTACCTTAGCGGGGGGCTACGAGCAGTACTTC; V gene: TRBV19; D gene: TRBD2; clone size: once; J gene: TRBJ2-7
CDR3 protein: CASSLVGSTDTQYF; CDR3 DNA: TGTGCCAGCAGCTTAGTGGGCAGCACAGATACGCAGTATTTT; V gene: TRBV7-9; D gene: -; clone size: -; J gene: TRBJ2-3
CDR3 protein: CASSPRRDRRQGAFF; CDR3 DNA: TGTGCCAGCAGCCCACGCCGGGACAGAAGACAAGGGGCTTTCTTT; V gene: TRBV9; D gene: TRBD1; clone size: few; J gene: TRBJ1-1
CDR3 protein: CASSVNPGLAGAYEQYF; CDR3 DNA: TGTGCCAGCAGTGTAAACCCGGGACTAGCGGGGGCTTACGAGCAGTACTTC; V gene: TRBV6-1; D gene: TRBD2; clone size: few; J gene: TRBJ2-7
CDR3 protein: CASSTTQGNTIYF; CDR3 DNA: TGTGCCAGCAGCACAACCCAGGGAAACACCATATATTTT; V gene: TRBV9; D gene: -; clone size: many; J gene: TRBJ1-3